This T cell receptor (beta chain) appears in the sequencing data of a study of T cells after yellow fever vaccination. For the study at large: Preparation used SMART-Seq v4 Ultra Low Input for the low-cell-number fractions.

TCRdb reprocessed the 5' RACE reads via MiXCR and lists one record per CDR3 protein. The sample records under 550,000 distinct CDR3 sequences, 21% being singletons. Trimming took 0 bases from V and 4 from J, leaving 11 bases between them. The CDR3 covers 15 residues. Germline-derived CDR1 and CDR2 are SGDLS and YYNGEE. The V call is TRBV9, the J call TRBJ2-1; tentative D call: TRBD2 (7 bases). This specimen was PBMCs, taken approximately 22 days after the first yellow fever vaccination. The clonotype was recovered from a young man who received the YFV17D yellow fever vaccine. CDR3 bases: TGTGCCAGCAGCGTAGGGCGGGGGCCATACAATGAGCAGTTCTTC. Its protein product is CASSVGRGPYNEQFF.